The 3 T cell receptor beta chains presented below share a single source sample, sequenced in a study of regulatory T cells in long-lasting Graves disease (dated by TCRdb to the early 2020s). The sample's time point label is to be understood as: persistent/refractory GD, antithyroid drugs over 5 years with positive TRAb. For both TCR sequencing and RNA sequencing, RNA was extracted from PBMCs using TRIzol. Libraries came from multiplex PCR. Reads for this sample came from an Illumina HiSeq 4000. TCR beta libraries were built with iRepertoire HTBI primers and Arm-PCR amplification of CDR3 regions. TCRdb redid the processing of the public reads, applying fastp at Q25 and MiXCR, and retained in-frame beta chains. Each entry merges the rows of one CDR3 protein and shows their most common DNA and genes. Recorded for this sample are some 300,000 distinct CDR3 sequences; around 23% of them occurred a single time. In total, the top ten clones hold about 56% of the sample.

This specimen was peripheral blood mononuclear cells (PBMCs), taken when the disease was refractory, from a patient treated with antithyroid drugs. The source of these receptors is a female donor with Graves disease.

This clonotype has only a few counts. This chain connects TRBV9 to TRBJ2-7; D unresolved. Looked up from germline, CDR1 is SGDLS and CDR2 is YYNGEE. V was clipped by 0 bases and J by 0 bases, with 4 bases between them. The CDR3 has 13 amino acids. The CDR3 coding sequence is TGTGCCAGCAGCGTAGGAATCTCCTACGAGCAGTACTTC. Its translation is CASSVGISYEQYF.

This clonotype appeared many times. The CDR3 bases are TGTGCCAGCAGTTACGGGGGCGGCGGGAACACTGAAGCTTTCTTT. This gives the protein CASSYGGGGNTEAFF. The gene calls are TRBV6-5 and TRBJ1-1, with D possibly being TRBD1 (6 bases). Germline V CDR1 and CDR2: MNHEY, SVGAGI. CDR3 length equals 15 residues. Trimming pared 2 bases from V and 1 base from J, leaving 11 bases between.

The CDR3 nucleotides are TGCAGCCTTCACGGACCTATGGGCAGACAAGAGACCCAGTACTTC. This encodes CSLHGPMGRQETQYF. The V call is TRBV29-1, the J call TRBJ2-5; no reliable D call. V was trimmed by 8 bases and J by 2 bases, leaving 21 bases between them. Per germline, CDR1 SQVTM and CDR2 ANQGSEA. The CDR3 is 15 amino acids.